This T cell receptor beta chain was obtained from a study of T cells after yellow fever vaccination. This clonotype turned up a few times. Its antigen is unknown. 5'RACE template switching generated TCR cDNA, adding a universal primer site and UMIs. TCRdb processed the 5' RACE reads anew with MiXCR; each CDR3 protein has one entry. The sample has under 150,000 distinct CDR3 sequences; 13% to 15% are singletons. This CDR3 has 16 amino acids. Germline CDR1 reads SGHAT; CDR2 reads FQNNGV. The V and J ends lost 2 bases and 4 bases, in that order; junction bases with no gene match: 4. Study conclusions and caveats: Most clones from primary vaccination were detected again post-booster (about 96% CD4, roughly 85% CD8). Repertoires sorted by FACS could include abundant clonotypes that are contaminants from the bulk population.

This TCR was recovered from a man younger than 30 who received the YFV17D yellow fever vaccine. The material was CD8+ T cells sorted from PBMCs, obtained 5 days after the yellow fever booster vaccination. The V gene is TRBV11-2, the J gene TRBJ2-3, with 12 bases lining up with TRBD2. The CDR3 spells CASSLWTSGESDTQYF. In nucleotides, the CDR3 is TGTGCCAGCAGCTTATGGACTAGCGGGGAGTCAGATACGCAGTATTTT.